Below, 27 T cell receptor beta chains from the same sample are listed, as sequenced in a study of shared clonotypes between healthy human individuals. Profiled with immunoSEQ multiplex PCR; TCRdb holds only in-frame clones, not every one. The sample yields under 2,500,000 clones, almost 96% seen once. The sample consisted of naive CD4+ T cells sorted from blood. The subset is: CD45RA+ positively selected. These receptors all stem from a man younger than 35 in good health.

V gene TRBV2 combines with J gene TRBJ1-1, with TRBD1 as a possible D gene (5 bases). The CDR3 spans 15 residues. Germline V gene sequence: CDR1 SNHLY, CDR2 FYNNEI. Between the trimmed V and J ends, which lost 5 bases and 5 bases, there was a span of 18 bases. In DNA, the CDR3 is TGTGCCAGCAGTTCCACGGGGGTAAGGGGAACTGAAGCTTTCTTT. It translates to CASSSTGVRGTEAFF.

The chain combines TRBV7-8 with TRBJ1-5; no firm D call. The germline V gene encodes CDR1 SGHVS and CDR2 FQNEAQ. V lost 3 bases to trimming and J lost 4 bases, with 7 bases between them. The CDR3 extends over 13 amino acids. The CDR3 DNA sequence: TGTGCCAGCAGCTTCGGCGGAAATCAGCCCCAGCATTTT. Its protein product is CASSFGGNQPQHF.

In the case of this clone: The sample has other DNA sequences that encode this CDR3 too. J is TRBJ2-2 and V is TRBV30, with a possible D match to TRBD2 (5 bases). CDR1 GTSNPN and CDR2 SVGIG come from the germline V gene (reference sequence). Trimming shortened V by 0 bases and J by 8 bases, and 7 bases separated the two germline ends. The CDR3 extends over 12 amino acids. The CDR3 loop is CAWSVRTGELFF. DNA of the CDR3: TGTGCCTGGAGTGTACGGACTGGGGAGCTGTTTTTT.

The V and J genes are TRBV5-1 and TRBJ1-2; weak D call: TRBD1 (5 bases). Per germline, CDR1 SGHRS and CDR2 YFSETQ. This CDR3 region has 14 residues. Trimming shortened V by 4 bases and J by 1 base, and 11 bases separated the two germline ends. CDR3 sequence (DNA): TGCGCCAGCAGCGACGGCGGGGGTAACTATGGCTACACCTTC. This translates into CASSDGGGNYGYTF.

The V and J genes are TRBV9 and TRBJ1-3; 10 bases agree with TRBD1. After removal of 3 bases from V and 3 bases from J, the junction contained 3 bases not matched to a gene. The V gene's germline CDR1 is SGDLS and CDR2 YYNGEE. The CDR3 is 15 residues long. CDR3 amino acids: CASSGQGASGNTIYF. DNA of the CDR3: TGTGCCAGCAGCGGACAGGGGGCTAGTGGAAACACCATATATTTT.

V and J are TRBV2 and TRBJ1-2; D is perhaps TRBD1 (5 bases). CDR3 length equals 13 residues. CDR1 is SNHLY and CDR2 is FYNNEI in the germline V gene. The germline V and J ends were trimmed by 5 bases and 4 bases, with 11 bases remaining between them. CDR3 sequence (DNA): TGTGCCAGCAGTAGATCCGGGGCCTATGGCTACACCTTC. This sequence encodes CASSRSGAYGYTF.

This clone was counted only a few times. The CDR3 nucleotides are TGTGCCAGCAGCGTAGAGTTGACTGGAAACACCATATATTTT. As protein: CASSVELTGNTIYF. V gene TRBV9 combines with J gene TRBJ1-3; D call uncertain. CDR1 and CDR2 from the germline V gene are SGDLS and YYNGEE. This CDR3 has 14 amino acids. Trimming shortened V by 0 bases and J by 2 bases, and 6 bases separated the two germline ends.

This clone appeared a single time. Other DNA sequences in this sample translate to the same CDR3. This chain joins TRBV18 and TRBJ2-3; D is unresolved. V lost 1 base and J 1 base, leaving 9 bases between the germline ends. This CDR3 spans 15 amino acids. Looked up from germline, CDR1 is KGHSH and CDR2 is LQKENI. CDR3 DNA: TGTGCCAGCTCACCACAGGGCCTGGGCACAGATACGCAGTATTTT. This gives the protein CASSPQGLGTDTQYF.

The J gene is TRBJ1-1, the V gene TRBV2; 7 bases agree with TRBD1. CDR3 length equals 15 residues. V lost 4 bases, J lost 1 base, and 6 bases stayed unmatched. Germline V CDR1 and CDR2: SNHLY, FYNNEI. The CDR3 loop is CASSVAGGTNTEAFF. CDR3 in DNA: TGTGCCAGCAGTGTGGCAGGGGGTACGAACACTGAAGCTTTCTTT.

The V call is TRBV6-7, the J call TRBJ2-1; 14 positions agree with TRBD2. TRBV6-7 is an open reading frame whose function is uncertain. The CDR3 loop spans 19 amino acids. Unmatched junction bases numbered 5, after V lost 1 base and J lost 0 bases. The CDR3 bases are TGTGCCAGCAGTTACTTGGGACTAGCGGGAGCTAGCTCCTACAATGAGCAGTTCTTC. Translation: CASSYLGLAGASSYNEQFF.

The chain couples TRBV6-6 to TRBJ1-5, with 7 nucleotides matching TRBD1. J gave up 4 bases and V 6 bases, and 6 bases lay outside the gene matches. CDR1 and CDR2 (germline): MNHNY, SVGAGI (reference sequence). The CDR3 contains 14 residues. The CDR3 bases are TGTGCCAGCAGGGAACAGGGGCTTAATCAGCCCCAGCATTTT. Translated: CASREQGLNQPQHF.

In this sample, this clone turned up once. The CDR3 reads CASSYSGNSNQPQHF. The CDR3 bases are TGTGCCAGTAGTTACAGTGGCAATAGCAATCAGCCCCAGCATTTT. The chain recombines TRBV19 with TRBJ1-5; D is ambiguous. V was clipped by 5 bases and J by 0 bases, with 11 bases between them. Germline V gene data show CDR1 as LNHDA and CDR2 as SQIVND (reference sequence). The CDR3 runs to 15 residues.

This chain joins TRBV7-8 and TRBJ1-6; maybe TRBD1 (5 bases). There are 17 residues in the CDR3. Trimming removed 2 bases from V and 7 bases from J, with 18 bases in between. Germline V gene data show CDR1 as SGHVS and CDR2 as FQNEAQ. The CDR3 bases are TGTGCCAGCAGCTTACGACGGGGAGGGGTAATAAATTCACCCCTCCACTTT. The encoded protein is CASSLRRGGVINSPLHF.

The rearrangement links TRBV2 to TRBJ2-5; TRBD1 aligns across 9 bases. Losses at the gene ends were 6 bases for V and 6 bases for J; bases not matched to a gene: 5. Germline values: CDR1 SNHLY, CDR2 FYNNEI. CDR3 size: 13 residues. The CDR3 region has the DNA TGTGCCAGCAGACCACAGGGGGCAAAGACCCAGTACTTC. It translates to CASRPQGAKTQYF.

This chain links TRBV5-6 with TRBJ2-7; TRBD2 matches at 13 bases. Per germline, CDR1 SGHDT and CDR2 YYEEEE. CDR3 length: 15 residues. J gave up 0 bases and V 4 bases, and 1 base lay outside the gene matches. CDR3 DNA sequence: TGTGCCAGCAGCGGACTAGCGGGAGTCTCCTACGAGCAGTACTTC. It is translated as CASSGLAGVSYEQYF.

V usage is TRBV5-6 and J usage is TRBJ1-2, with TRBD1 matching over 7 bases. This CDR3 region has 15 residues. V dropped 5 bases and J dropped 5; count of bases not matched to a gene: 12. The germline CDR1 and CDR2 sequences are SGHDT and YYEEEE. CDR3 amino acids: CASSRQGPFGYGYTF. CDR3 DNA: TGTGCCAGCAGTCGACAGGGCCCCTTCGGGTATGGCTACACCTTC.

The rearrangement uses TRBV7-9 and TRBJ2-5; D might be TRBD2 (6 bases). Germline CDR1 reads SEHNR; CDR2 reads FQNEAQ (reference sequence). The ends were cut back, 8 bases at V and 3 bases at J, with 10 bases in the middle. This CDR3 region has 12 residues. CDR3 in DNA: TGTGCCAGCCGGGGGATGGAAGAGACCCAGTACTTC. Protein: CASRGMEETQYF.

The chain joins TRBV18 to TRBJ1-5; 7 nucleotides align to TRBD1. CDR3 length: 18 amino acids. Germline-derived CDR1 and CDR2 are KGHSH and LQKENI. The ends lost 3 bases at V and 2 bases at J; junction bases unmatched: 13. The CDR3 DNA sequence: TGTGCCAGCTCACCCAACCGACAGGGTAGGAGTGGCAATCAGCCCCAGCATTTT. This sequence encodes CASSPNRQGRSGNQPQHF.

The genes are TRBV4-3 and TRBJ2-3, with 8 positions matching TRBD1. Germline loops: CDR1 LGHNA, CDR2 YSLEER. The CDR3 contains 15 residues. V lost 4 bases, J lost 7 bases, and 10 bases stayed unmatched. This chain's CDR3 is CASSLQQGVANTQYF. The CDR3 bases are TGCGCCAGCAGCCTACAACAGGGGGTTGCGAATACGCAGTATTTT.

The J gene is TRBJ2-3, the V gene TRBV7-2; tentatively, D is TRBD2 (5 bases). The CDR3 loop spans 13 amino acids. Trimming took off 0 bases at V and 8 bases at J, with 9 bases between the two ends. CDR1 is SGHTA, CDR2 FQGNSA, per germline. The CDR3 spells CASSLAERSTQYF. CDR3 in DNA: TGTGCCAGCAGCTTAGCAGAGCGGAGTACGCAGTATTTT.

The CDR3 DNA reads as TGTGCCAGTAATCAGGGAAGTTCGGAGACCCAGTACTTC. It encodes CASNQGSSETQYF. The chain is built from TRBV19 and TRBJ2-5, with D possibly being TRBD1 (5 bases). The germline V gene has CDR1 LNHDA and CDR2 SQIVND (reference sequence). V gave up 7 bases and J gave up 5 bases, with 14 bases separating them. The CDR3 contains 13 residues.

The chain is built from TRBV5-1 and TRBJ2-4; 8 bases map to TRBD1. The CDR3 is 14 residues long. With 0 bases clipped from V and 7 bases from J, the junction kept 3 bases outside the gene matches. Germline CDR1 and CDR2: SGHRS and YFSETQ. The CDR3 here is CASSLEGQVNIQYF. The CDR3 DNA reads as TGCGCCAGCAGCTTGGAGGGACAGGTGAACATTCAGTACTTC. Drawing the rest from reference TRBV5-1 and TRBJ2-4, the complete variable domain is KAGVTQTPRYLIKTRGQQVTLSCSPISGHRSVSWYQQTPGQGLQFLFEYFSETQRNKGNFPGRFSGRQFSNSRSEMNVSTLELGDSALYLCASSLEGQVNIQYFGAGTRLSVL.

CDR3: CASSVGETDTQYF. CDR3 DNA sequence: TGTGCCAGCAGCGTAGGTGAGACAGATACGCAGTATTTT. The rearrangement links TRBV9 to TRBJ2-3; no clear D. The germline CDR1 and CDR2 sequences are SGDLS and YYNGEE. V lost 0 bases and J 3 bases, leaving 5 bases between the germline ends. CDR3 length equals 13 residues.

The chain joins TRBV6-5 to TRBJ1-4; the D gene is possibly TRBD1 (5 bases). CDR1 and CDR2 from the germline V gene are MNHEY and SVGAGI. The CDR3 loop spans 14 amino acids. With 6 bases removed from V and 8 bases from J, the gap between germline ends came to 16 bases. CDR3 bases: TGTGCCAGCAGCGCCGGGACTGCAAGAGAAAAACTGTTTTTT. It specifies CASSAGTAREKLFF.

This chain uses TRBV6-6 with TRBJ1-2, with 11 bases lining up with TRBD1. Unmatched junction bases numbered 10, after V lost 6 bases and J lost 4 bases. The V gene's germline CDR1 is MNHNY and CDR2 SVGAGI (reference sequence). The CDR3 has 16 residues. CDR3 DNA: TGTGCCAGCAGCCTCACCGGACAGGGGGCCGGCTATGGCTACACCTTC. It is translated as CASSLTGQGAGYGYTF.

The chain has TRBV6-5 and TRBJ1-6, with TRBD1 matching 7 bases. The CDR3 consists of 14 residues. Germline CDR1 MNHEY, CDR2 SVGAGI. The J segment lost 12 bases and the V segment lost 3 bases, leaving 8 bases of the junction unmatched. CDR3 nucleotide sequence: TGTGCCAGCAGTTATCTCCGGGACAGTCAACCCCTCCACTTT. Translating it yields CASSYLRDSQPLHF.

About this clone: At one end, the junction sequence differs from germline, possibly due to a read error. V usage is TRBV20-1 and J usage is TRBJ2-6, with unresolved D. Germline V CDR1 and CDR2: DFQATT, SNEGSKA (reference sequence). CDR3 length: 11 amino acids. CDR3 in amino acids: CSSYRDNLLTF. The CDR3 coding sequence is TGCAGTTCCTATCGTGACAACCTCCTGACTTTC.